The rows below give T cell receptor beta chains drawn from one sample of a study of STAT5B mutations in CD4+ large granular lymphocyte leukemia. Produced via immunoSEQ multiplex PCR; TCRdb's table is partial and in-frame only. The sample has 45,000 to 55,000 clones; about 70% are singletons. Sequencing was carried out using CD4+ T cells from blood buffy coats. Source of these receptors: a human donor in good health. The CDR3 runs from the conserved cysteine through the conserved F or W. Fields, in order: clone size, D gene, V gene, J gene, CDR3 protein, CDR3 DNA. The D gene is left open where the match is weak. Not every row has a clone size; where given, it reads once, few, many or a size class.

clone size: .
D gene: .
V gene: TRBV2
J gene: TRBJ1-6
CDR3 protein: CASSQNNYNSPLHF
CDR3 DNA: TGTGCCAGCAGCCAGAACAACTATAATTCACCCCTCCACTTT

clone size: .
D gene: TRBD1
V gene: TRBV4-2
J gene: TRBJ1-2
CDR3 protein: CASSQGDRASPRF
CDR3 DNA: TGTGCCAGCAGCCAGGGGGACAGGGCCTCACCGCGCTTC

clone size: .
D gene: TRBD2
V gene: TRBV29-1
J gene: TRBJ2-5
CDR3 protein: CSVSGTSGGGETQYF
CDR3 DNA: TGCAGCGTCTCCGGGACTAGCGGGGGCGGGGAGACCCAGTACTTC

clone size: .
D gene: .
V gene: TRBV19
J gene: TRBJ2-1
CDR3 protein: CASSIDPGSSYNEQFF
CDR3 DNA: TGTGCCAGTAGTATAGACCCGGGAAGCTCCTACAATGAGCAGTTCTTC

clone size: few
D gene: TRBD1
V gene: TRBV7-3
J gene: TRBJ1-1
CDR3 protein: CASSLQGDTEAFF
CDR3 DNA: TGTGCCAGCAGCTTACAGGGGGACACTGAAGCTTTCTTT

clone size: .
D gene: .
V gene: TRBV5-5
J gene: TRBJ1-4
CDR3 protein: CASSLVVALATNEKLFF
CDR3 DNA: TGTGCCAGCAGCTTGGTTGTGGCCCTTGCAACTAATGAAAAACTGTTTTTT

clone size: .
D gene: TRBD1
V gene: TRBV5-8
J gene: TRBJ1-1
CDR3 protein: CASSLGTGHTEAFF
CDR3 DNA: TGTGCCAGCAGCTTGGGGACAGGCCACACTGAAGCTTTCTTT

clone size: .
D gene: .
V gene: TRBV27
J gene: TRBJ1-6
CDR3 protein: CASSPGDNYNSPLHF
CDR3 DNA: TGTGCCAGCAGTCCAGGGGATAACTATAATTCACCCCTCCACTTT

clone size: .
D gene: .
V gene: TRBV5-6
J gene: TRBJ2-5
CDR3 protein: CASSSRTALVETQYF
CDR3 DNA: TGTGCCAGCAGCTCGAGGACAGCTTTGGTCGAGACCCAGTACTTC

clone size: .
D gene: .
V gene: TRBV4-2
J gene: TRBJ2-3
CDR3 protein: CASSQNTISTDTQYF
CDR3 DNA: TGTGCCAGCAGCCAAAATACAATAAGCACAGATACGCAGTATTTT

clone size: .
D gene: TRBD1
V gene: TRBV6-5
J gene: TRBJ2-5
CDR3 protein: CASGETGTSGETQYF
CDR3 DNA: TGTGCCAGCGGGGAGACAGGGACGTCCGGTGAGACCCAGTACTTC

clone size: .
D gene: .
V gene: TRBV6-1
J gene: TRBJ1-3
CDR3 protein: CASSEAHEGDPSRGNTIYF
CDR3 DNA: TGTGCCAGCAGTGAAGCGCATGAAGGGGATCCCTCGAGAGGAAACACCATATATTTT

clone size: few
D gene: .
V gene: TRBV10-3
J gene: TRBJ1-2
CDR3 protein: CAISDNRANYGYTF
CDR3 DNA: TGTGCCATCAGTGATAACAGGGCAAACTATGGCTACACCTTC

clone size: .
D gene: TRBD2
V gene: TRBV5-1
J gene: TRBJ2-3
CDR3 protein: CASSSLAGGGTDTQYF
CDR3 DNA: TGCGCCAGCAGCTCCTTAGCGGGGGGCGGCACAGATACGCAGTATTTT

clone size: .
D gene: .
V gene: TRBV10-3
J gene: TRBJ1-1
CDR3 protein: CAISEGFTEAFF
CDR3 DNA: TGTGCCATCAGTGAAGGATTCACTGAAGCTTTCTTT

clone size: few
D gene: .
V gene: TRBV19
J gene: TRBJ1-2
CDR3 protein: CASTPTGPNYGYTF
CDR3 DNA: TGTGCCAGTACCCCGACAGGTCCTAACTATGGCTACACCTTC

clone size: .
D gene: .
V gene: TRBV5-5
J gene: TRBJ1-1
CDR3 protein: CASSFARMNTEAFF
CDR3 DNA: TGTGCCAGCAGCTTTGCTAGGATGAACACTGAAGCTTTCTTT

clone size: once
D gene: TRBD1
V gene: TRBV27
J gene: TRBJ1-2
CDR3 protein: CASRGTGGLANYGYTF
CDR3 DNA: TGTGCCAGCAGGGGGACAGGGGGGTTAGCTAACTATGGCTACACCTTC

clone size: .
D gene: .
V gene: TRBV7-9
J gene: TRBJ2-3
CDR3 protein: CASSLETDTQYF
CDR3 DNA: TGTGCCAGCAGCTTAGAAACAGATACGCAGTATTTT

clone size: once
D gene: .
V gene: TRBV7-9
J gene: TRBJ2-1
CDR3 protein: CASSLAVGGENNEQFF
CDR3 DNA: TGTGCCAGCAGCTTAGCGGTTGGGGGAGAAAACAATGAGCAGTTCTTC

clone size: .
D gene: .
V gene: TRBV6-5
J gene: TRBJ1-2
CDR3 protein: CASTPSAGEYRGYTF
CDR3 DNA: TGTGCCAGCACCCCCTCCGCGGGCGAATATCGGGGCTACACCTTC

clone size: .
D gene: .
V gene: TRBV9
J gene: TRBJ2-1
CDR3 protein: CAPPSGHEIHNEQFF
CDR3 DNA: TGTGCCCCCCCTAGTGGGCATGAAATCCACAATGAGCAGTTCTTC

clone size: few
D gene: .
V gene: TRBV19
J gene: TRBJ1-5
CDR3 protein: CASSTGNSNQPQHF
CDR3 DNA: TGTGCCAGTAGTACGGGAAATAGCAATCAGCCCCAGCATTTT

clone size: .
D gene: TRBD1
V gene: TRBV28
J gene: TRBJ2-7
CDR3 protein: CASAAGQAYEQYF
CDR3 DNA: TGTGCCAGCGCCGCCGGACAGGCCTACGAGCAGTACTTC

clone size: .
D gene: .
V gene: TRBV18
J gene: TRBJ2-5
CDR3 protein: CASSPTTVGGETQYF
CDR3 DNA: TGTGCCAGCTCACCTACGACGGTTGGTGGAGAGACCCAGTACTTC

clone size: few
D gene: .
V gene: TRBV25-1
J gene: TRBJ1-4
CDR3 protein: CASSVGTVNEKLFF
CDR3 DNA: TGTGCCAGCAGTGTCGGGACGGTTAATGAAAAACTGTTTTTT

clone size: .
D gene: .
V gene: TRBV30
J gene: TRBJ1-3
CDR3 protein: CAWSVGVHTIYF
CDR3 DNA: TGTGCCTGGAGTGTAGGGGTACACACCATATATTTT

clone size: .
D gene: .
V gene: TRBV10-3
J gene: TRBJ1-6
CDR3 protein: CAIRALGDNSPLHF
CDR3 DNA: TGTGCCATCAGGGCCCTAGGTGATAATTCACCCCTCCACTTT

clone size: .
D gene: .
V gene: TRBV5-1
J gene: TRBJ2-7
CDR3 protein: CASSLVDWQHEQYF
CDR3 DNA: TGCGCCAGCAGCTTGGTGGACTGGCAGCACGAGCAGTACTTC

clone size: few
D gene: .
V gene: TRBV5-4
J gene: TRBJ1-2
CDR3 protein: CASSLDVSSGYGYTF
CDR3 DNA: TGTGCCAGCAGCTTGGATGTCAGTAGTGGCTATGGCTACACCTTC

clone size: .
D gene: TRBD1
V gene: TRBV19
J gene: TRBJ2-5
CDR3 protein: CASTTQQGSTQYF
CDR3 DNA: TGTGCCAGTACTACACAACAGGGGTCGACCCAGTACTTC